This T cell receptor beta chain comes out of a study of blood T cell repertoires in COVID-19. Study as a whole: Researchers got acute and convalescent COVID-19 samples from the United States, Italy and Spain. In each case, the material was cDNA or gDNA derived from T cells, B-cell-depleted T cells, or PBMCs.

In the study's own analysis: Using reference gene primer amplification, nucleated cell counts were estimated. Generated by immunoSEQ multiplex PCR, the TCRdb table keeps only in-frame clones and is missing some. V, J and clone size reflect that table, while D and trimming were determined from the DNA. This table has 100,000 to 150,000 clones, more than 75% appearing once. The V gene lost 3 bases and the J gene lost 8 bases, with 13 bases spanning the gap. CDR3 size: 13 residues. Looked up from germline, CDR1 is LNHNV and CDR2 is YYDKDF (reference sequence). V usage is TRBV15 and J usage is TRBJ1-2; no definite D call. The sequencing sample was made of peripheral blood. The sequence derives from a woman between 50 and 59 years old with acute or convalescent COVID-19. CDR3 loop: CATSREARLGYTF. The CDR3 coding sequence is TGTGCCACCAGCAGGGAGGCCCGCCTAGGCTACACCTTC.